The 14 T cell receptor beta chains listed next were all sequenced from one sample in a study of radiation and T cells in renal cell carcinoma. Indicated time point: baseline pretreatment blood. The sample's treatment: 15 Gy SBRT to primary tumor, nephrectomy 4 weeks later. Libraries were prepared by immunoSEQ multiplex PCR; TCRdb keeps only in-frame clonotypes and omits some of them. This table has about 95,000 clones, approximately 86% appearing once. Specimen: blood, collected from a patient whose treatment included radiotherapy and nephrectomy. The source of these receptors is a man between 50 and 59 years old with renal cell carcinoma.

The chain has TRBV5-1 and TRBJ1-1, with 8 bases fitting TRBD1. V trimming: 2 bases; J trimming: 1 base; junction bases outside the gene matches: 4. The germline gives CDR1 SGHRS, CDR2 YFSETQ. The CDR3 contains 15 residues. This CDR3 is CASSFGTGGNTEAFF. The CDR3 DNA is TGCGCCAGCAGCTTTGGGACAGGCGGGAACACTGAAGCTTTCTTT.

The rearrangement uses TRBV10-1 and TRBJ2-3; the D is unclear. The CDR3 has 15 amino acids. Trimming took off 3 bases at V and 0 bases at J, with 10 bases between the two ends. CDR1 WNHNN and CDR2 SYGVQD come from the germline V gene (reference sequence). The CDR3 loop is CASSESLESTDTQYF. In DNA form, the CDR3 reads TGCGCCAGCAGTGAAAGCCTGGAGAGCACAGATACGCAGTATTTT.

CDR3 loop: CASSEGQGALNRNYGYTF. The CDR3 DNA sequence: TGCGCCAGCAGCGAGGGACAGGGGGCCCTTAACAGGAACTATGGCTACACCTTC. This chain links TRBV4-1 with TRBJ1-2, with 12 bases fitting TRBD1. With V trimmed by 5 bases and J by 2 bases, 12 bases remained unmatched. This CDR3 contains 18 residues. The germline V gene has CDR1 MGHRA and CDR2 YSYEKL.

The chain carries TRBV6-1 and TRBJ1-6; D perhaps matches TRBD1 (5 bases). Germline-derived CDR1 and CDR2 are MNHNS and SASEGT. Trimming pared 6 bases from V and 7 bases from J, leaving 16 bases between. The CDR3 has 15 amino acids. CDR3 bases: TGTGCCAGCAGCGCTTCCAGGGCCGTGAATTCACCCCTCCACTTT. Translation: CASSASRAVNSPLHF.

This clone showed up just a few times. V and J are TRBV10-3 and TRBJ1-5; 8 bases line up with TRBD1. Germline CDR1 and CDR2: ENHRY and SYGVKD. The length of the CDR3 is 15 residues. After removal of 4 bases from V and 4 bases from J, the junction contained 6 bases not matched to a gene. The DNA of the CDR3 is TGTGCCATCAGTGGATCAGGGGGCCGTAATCAGCCCCAGCATTTT. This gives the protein CAISGSGGRNQPQHF.

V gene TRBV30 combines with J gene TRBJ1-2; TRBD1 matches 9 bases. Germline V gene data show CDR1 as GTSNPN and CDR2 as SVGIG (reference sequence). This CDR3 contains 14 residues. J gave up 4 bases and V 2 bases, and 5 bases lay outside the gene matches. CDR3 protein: CAWSPQGAGYGYTF. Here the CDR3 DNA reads TGTGCCTGGAGTCCACAGGGGGCGGGCTATGGCTACACCTTC. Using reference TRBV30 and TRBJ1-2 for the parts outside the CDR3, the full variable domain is SQTIHQWPATLVQPVGSPLSLECTVEGTSNPNLYWYRQAAGRGLQLLFYSVGIGQISSEVPQNLSASRPQDRQFILSSKKLLLSDSGFYLCAWSPQGAGYGYTFGSGTRLTVV.

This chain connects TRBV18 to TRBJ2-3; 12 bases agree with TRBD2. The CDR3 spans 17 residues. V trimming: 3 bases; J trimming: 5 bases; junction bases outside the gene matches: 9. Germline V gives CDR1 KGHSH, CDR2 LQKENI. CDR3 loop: CASSPPTSGGPRDTQYF. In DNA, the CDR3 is TGTGCCAGCTCACCCCCTACTAGCGGGGGGCCGAGAGATACGCAGTATTTT.

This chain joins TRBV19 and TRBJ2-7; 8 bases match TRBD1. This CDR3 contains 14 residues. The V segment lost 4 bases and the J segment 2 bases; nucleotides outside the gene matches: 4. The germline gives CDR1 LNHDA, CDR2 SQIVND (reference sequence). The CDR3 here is CASSTGGRTYEQYF. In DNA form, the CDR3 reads TGTGCCAGTAGTACAGGGGGCAGAACCTACGAGCAGTACTTC.

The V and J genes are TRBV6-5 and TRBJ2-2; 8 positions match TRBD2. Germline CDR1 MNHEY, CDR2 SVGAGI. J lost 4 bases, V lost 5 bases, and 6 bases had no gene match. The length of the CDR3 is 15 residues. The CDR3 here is CASSPGRASTGELFF. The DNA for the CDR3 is TGTGCCAGCAGTCCCGGGAGGGCCTCCACCGGGGAGCTGTTTTTT.

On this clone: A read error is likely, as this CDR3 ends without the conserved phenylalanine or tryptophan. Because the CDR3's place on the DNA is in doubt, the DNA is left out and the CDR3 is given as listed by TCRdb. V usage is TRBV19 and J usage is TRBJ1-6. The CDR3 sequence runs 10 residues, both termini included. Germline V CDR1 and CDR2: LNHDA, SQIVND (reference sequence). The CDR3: CASLIGRLRR.

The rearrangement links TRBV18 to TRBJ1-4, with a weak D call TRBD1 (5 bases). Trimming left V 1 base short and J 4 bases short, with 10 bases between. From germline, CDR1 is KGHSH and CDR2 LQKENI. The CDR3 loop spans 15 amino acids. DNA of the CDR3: TGTGCCAGCTCACCACAGGACACGATTAATGAAAAACTGTTTTTT. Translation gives CASSPQDTINEKLFF.

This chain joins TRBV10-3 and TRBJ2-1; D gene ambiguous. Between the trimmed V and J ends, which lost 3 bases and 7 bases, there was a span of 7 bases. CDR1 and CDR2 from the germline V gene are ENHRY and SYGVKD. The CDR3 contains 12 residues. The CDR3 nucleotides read TGTGCCATCAGTGACGGTGTGAATGAGCAGTTCTTC. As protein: CAISDGVNEQFF.

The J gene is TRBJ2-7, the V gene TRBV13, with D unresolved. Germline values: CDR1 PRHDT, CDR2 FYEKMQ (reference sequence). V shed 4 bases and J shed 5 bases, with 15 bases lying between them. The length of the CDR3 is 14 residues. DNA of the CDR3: TGTGCCAGCAGCTCCGACCACAGACTCGACGAGCAGTACTTC. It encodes CASSSDHRLDEQYF.

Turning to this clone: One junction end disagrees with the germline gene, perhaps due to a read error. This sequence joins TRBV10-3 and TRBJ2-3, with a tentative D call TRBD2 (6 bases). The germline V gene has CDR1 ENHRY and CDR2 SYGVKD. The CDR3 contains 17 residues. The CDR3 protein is CAISESPGTRSTDTRYF. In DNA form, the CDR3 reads TGTGCCATCAGTGAGTCCCCCGGGACTCGTAGCACAGATACGCGGTATTTT.